This entry lists 24 T cell receptor beta chains sequenced from one sample in a study of blood T cell repertoires in COVID-19. Produced via immunoSEQ multiplex PCR; TCRdb's table is partial and in-frame only. The sample lists around 94,000 clones; around four fifths were seen once. Sample: peripheral blood. The receptor set was obtained from a man between 60 and 75 years old with active or convalescent COVID-19.

This sequence joins TRBV5-1 and TRBJ2-1, with 11 bases aligning to TRBD2. Germline CDR1 SGHRS, CDR2 YFSETQ. The CDR3 runs to 15 residues. Trimming took 4 bases from V and 4 from J; bases not matched to a gene: 4. This CDR3 is CASSRLAGLYNEQFF. The DNA for the CDR3 is TGCGCCAGCAGCCGACTAGCGGGATTATACAATGAGCAGTTCTTC. The whole variable domain, remainder taken from reference TRBV5-1 and TRBJ2-1, is KAGVTQTPRYLIKTRGQQVTLSCSPISGHRSVSWYQQTPGQGLQFLFEYFSETQRNKGNFPGRFSGRQFSNSRSEMNVSTLELGDSALYLCASSRLAGLYNEQFFGPGTRLTVL.

This chain joins TRBV3-1 (or the pseudogene TRBV3-2) and TRBJ2-1; 10 bases align to TRBD2. The CDR3 contains 20 residues. With V trimmed by 0 bases and J by 7 bases, 18 bases remained unmatched. Germline assignment: CDR1 LGHDT and CDR2 YNNKEL (reference sequence). This CDR3 reads CASSQDVTLAGITAGNEQFF. CDR3 sequence (DNA): TGTGCCAGCAGCCAAGATGTGACACTAGCGGGAATTACAGCGGGTAATGAGCAGTTCTTC.

Note on this clone: Other DNA variants within this sample encode the same CDR3. The V and J genes are TRBV28 and TRBJ2-1, with 12 bases identical to TRBD2. The V segment lost 4 bases and the J segment 4 bases; nucleotides outside the gene matches: 2. Germline V gene data show CDR1 as MDHEN and CDR2 as SYDVKM. The CDR3 length is 15 residues. DNA for the CDR3: TGTGCCAGCAGTTGGGGGACTAGCGGGTACAATGAGCAGTTCTTC. Translation gives CASSWGTSGYNEQFF.

The chain combines TRBV28 with TRBJ1-5; TRBD1 aligns across 7 bases. Germline trimming cut 2 bases from V and 5 bases from J; bases unmatched to any gene: 3. CDR1 and CDR2 (germline): MDHEN, SYDVKM. The length of the CDR3 is 14 residues. The CDR3 region is CASSLTGDHQPQHF. In DNA form, the CDR3 reads TGTGCCAGCAGTTTAACAGGGGACCATCAGCCCCAGCATTTT.

The V and J genes are TRBV19 and TRBJ1-2, with 8 bases identical to TRBD1. The CDR3 covers 15 residues. Germline CDR1 is LNHDA and CDR2 is SQIVND (reference sequence). J lost 8 bases, V lost 5 bases, and 13 bases had no gene match. CDR3 DNA sequence: TGTGCCAGTAGTCCCAGGGGGCAGGAATCGAGAGGCTACACCTTC. This translates into CASSPRGQESRGYTF.

This clone has only a few counts. The rearrangement joins TRBV21-1 to TRBJ2-7; no check of the table's D call, TRBD1, against the DNA was made. TRBV21-1 is an annotated pseudogene. CDR3 length: 17 residues. The CDR3 DNA sequence: TGTGCCAGCACCCCTTGGACAGGTTTCTTTCTCGCCTACGAGCAGTACGTC. It translates to CASTPWTGFFLAYEQYV.

J is TRBJ2-7 and V is TRBV7-7, with a weak D call TRBD2 (5 bases). There are 15 residues in the CDR3. The V gene's germline CDR1 is SSHAT and CDR2 FNYEAQ (reference sequence). V was clipped by 5 bases and J by 0 bases, with 14 bases between them. The DNA of the CDR3 is TGTGCCAGCAGCCACGGGCGGGTTAGCTCCTACGAGCAGTACGTC. Translated, it gives CASSHGRVSSYEQYV.

The chain is built from TRBV10-2 and TRBJ1-1; possible D gene TRBD1, 5 bases. The V end was cut by 0 bases, the J end by 4 bases, with 12 bases between. The germline CDR1 and CDR2 sequences are WSHSY and SAAADI. The CDR3 totals 15 residues. The CDR3 DNA sequence: TGCGCCAGCAGTGAGTCCAGGGCCTGGAGCACTGAAGCTTTCTTT. It is translated as CASSESRAWSTEAFF.

J is TRBJ1-3 and V is TRBV5-1, with D maybe TRBD1 (5 bases). The CDR3 is 14 amino acids. The V gene's germline CDR1 is SGHRS and CDR2 YFSETQ. Trimming took off 5 bases at V and 3 bases at J, with 12 bases between the two ends. CDR3 loop: CASRTTENGNTIYF. The CDR3 region has the DNA TGCGCCAGCAGAACGACAGAGAATGGAAACACCATATATTTT.

The chain carries TRBV3-1 (or the pseudogene TRBV3-2) and TRBJ2-7, with D perhaps TRBD2 (6 bases). This CDR3 has 14 amino acids. CDR1 is LGHDT and CDR2 is YNNKEL in the germline V gene (reference sequence). The V end was cut by 1 base, the J end by 2 bases, with 9 bases between. The DNA for the CDR3 is TGTGCCAGCAGCCAAGCGGGCGGGGCCTACGAGCAGTACGTC. Protein product: CASSQAGGAYEQYV.

V is TRBV7-2 and J is TRBJ1-4; D is possibly TRBD1 (5 bases). Trimming removed 0 bases from V and 7 bases from J, with 12 bases in between. This CDR3 comprises 15 residues. Per germline, CDR1 SGHTA and CDR2 FQGNSA. The CDR3 here is CASSLARGGGEKLFF. In nucleotides, the CDR3 is TGTGCCAGCAGCTTAGCGCGGGGGGGTGGTGAAAAACTGTTTTTT.

This chain joins TRBV5-1 and TRBJ2-7; TRBD1 aligns across 9 bases. CDR1 SGHRS and CDR2 YFSETQ come from the germline V gene. The V gene end was trimmed by 5 bases and the J gene end by 5 bases; junction bases not matched to a gene: 8. The CDR3 consists of 14 residues. CDR3 coding DNA: TGCGCCAGCAGTGTGGACAGGGGCCGACACGAGCAGTACTTC. As protein: CASSVDRGRHEQYF. Variable domain in full (rest from reference TRBV5-1 and TRBJ2-7): KAGVTQTPRYLIKTRGQQVTLSCSPISGHRSVSWYQQTPGQGLQFLFEYFSETQRNKGNFPGRFSGRQFSNSRSEMNVSTLELGDSALYLCASSVDRGRHEQYFGPGTRLTVT.

In its sample, this clone was seen once. CDR3 loop: CASSLFYESQRYNEQFF. Written as DNA, the CDR3 is TGTGCCAGCAGTTTATTTTATGAGAGCCAGCGTTACAATGAGCAGTTCTTC. The V and J genes are TRBV27 and TRBJ2-1, with unresolved D. This CDR3 has 17 residues. Germline assignment: CDR1 MNHEY and CDR2 SMNVEV (reference sequence). The V and J ends lost 1 base and 4 bases respectively, with 17 bases between them.

The V call is TRBV7-2, the J call TRBJ2-2; 10 nucleotides match TRBD2. The CDR3 has 18 amino acids. Germline-derived CDR1 and CDR2 are SGHTA and FQGNSA. The junction had 10 bases not matched to a gene; V was cut back by 2 bases and J by 4 bases. The CDR3 is CASSLRRLAGVSTGELFF. The CDR3 DNA reads as TGTGCCAGCAGCTTAAGGCGCCTAGCGGGAGTTAGCACCGGGGAGCTGTTTTTT. Using reference TRBV7-2 and TRBJ2-2 for the parts outside the CDR3, the full variable domain is GAGVSQSPSNKVTEKGKDVELRCDPISGHTALYWYRQSLGQGLEFLIYFQGNSAPDKSGLPSDRFSAERTGGSVSTLTIQRTQQEDSAVYLCASSLRRLAGVSTGELFFGEGSRLTVL.

The rearrangement links TRBV27 to TRBJ1-3; 7 bases fit TRBD1. Germline V gives CDR1 MNHEY, CDR2 SMNVEV (reference sequence). This CDR3 has 16 amino acids. With V trimmed by 2 bases and J by 7 bases, 11 bases remained unmatched. The CDR3 loop is CASSLGDREISNTIYF. The CDR3 DNA reads as TGTGCCAGCAGTTTAGGCGACAGGGAGATATCGAACACCATATATTTT.

The chain uses TRBV3-1 (or the pseudogene TRBV3-2) and TRBJ2-3, with 8 nucleotides matching TRBD2. Per germline, CDR1 LGHDT and CDR2 YNNKEL (reference sequence). The junction had 3 bases not matched to a gene; V was cut back by 0 bases and J by 1 base. This CDR3 spans 16 amino acids. CDR3 sequence reads: CASSQDKLAGTDTQYF. The CDR3 bases are TGTGCCAGCAGCCAAGATAAACTAGCGGGCACAGATACGCAGTATTTT.

V usage is TRBV6-2 or TRBV6-3 and J usage is TRBJ1-2; a weak D match, TRBD1 (5 bases). CDR1 is MNHEY, CDR2 SVGEGT, per germline. The ends were cut back, 2 bases at V and 4 bases at J, with 8 bases in the middle. This CDR3 is 13 amino acids long. CDR3 in amino acids: CASSYGGIYGYTF. CDR3 in DNA: TGTGCCAGCAGTTACGGGGGGATCTATGGCTACACCTTC.

The genes are TRBV5-5 and TRBJ2-2; a possible D gene is TRBD1 (6 bases). Germline-derived CDR1 and CDR2 are SGHKS and YYEKEE (reference sequence). CDR3 length equals 14 residues. V lost 5 bases to trimming and J lost 2 bases, with 10 bases between them. The CDR3 sequence: CASRYRVNTGELFF. The CDR3 DNA reads as TGTGCCAGCAGATACAGGGTCAACACCGGGGAGCTGTTTTTT.

The V gene is TRBV7-2, the J gene TRBJ2-7, with TRBD2 as a possible D gene (7 bases). Trimming stripped 5 bases from V and 3 bases from J, with 11 bases between. The CDR3 extends over 13 amino acids. CDR1 SGHTA and CDR2 FQGNSA come from the germline V gene. CDR3 protein: CASSTGGLYEQYV. In DNA form, the CDR3 reads TGTGCCAGCAGCACCGGGGGGCTCTACGAGCAGTACGTC.

The chain has TRBV7-9 and TRBJ1-1; TRBD1 is a possible D gene (5 bases). There are 14 residues in the CDR3. V was shortened by 7 bases and J by 4 bases, with 16 bases between the two germline ends. Germline V gives CDR1 SEHNR, CDR2 FQNEAQ (reference sequence). CDR3 nucleotide sequence: TGTGCCAGCACCCTGAAGGGTCAGGGCACTGAAGCTTTCTTT. It encodes CASTLKGQGTEAFF. Variable domain in full (rest from reference TRBV7-9 and TRBJ1-1): DTGVSQNPRHKITKRGQNVTFRCDPISEHNRLYWYRQTLGQGPEFLTYFQNEAQLEKSRLLSDRFSAERPKGSFSTLEIQRTEQGDSAMYLCASTLKGQGTEAFFGQGTRLTVV.

The chain employs TRBV3-1 (or the pseudogene TRBV3-2) and TRBJ2-7; TRBD2 matches at 10 bases. CDR1 and CDR2 (germline): LGHDT, YNNKEL (reference sequence). J gave up 6 bases and V 0 bases, and 14 bases lay outside the gene matches. The CDR3 is 18 amino acids. The CDR3 DNA sequence: TGTGCCAGCAGCCAAGATCCAAGCGGGAGGGCCGGTGCGGGCGAGCAGTACTTC. This translates into CASSQDPSGRAGAGEQYF.

The chain links TRBV7-9 to TRBJ2-1, with D perhaps matching TRBD1 (6 bases). Germline values: CDR1 SEHNR, CDR2 FQNEAQ (reference sequence). The CDR3 length is 16 residues. V was clipped by 5 bases and J by 0 bases, with 14 bases between them. The CDR3 DNA is TGTGCCAGCAGCCCACCGACAGGTGTCTCCTACAATGAGCAGTTCTTC. Its translation is CASSPPTGVSYNEQFF.

The genes are TRBV3-1 (or the pseudogene TRBV3-2) and TRBJ2-2; 9 positions match TRBD1. The V gene end was trimmed by 4 bases and the J gene end by 1 base; junction bases not matched to a gene: 10. Germline-derived CDR1 and CDR2 are LGHDT and YNNKEL (reference sequence). The CDR3 runs to 18 residues. CDR3 sequence (DNA): TGTGCCAGCAGCCCCACCTTCTTGACAGGGGGGAACACCGGGGAGCTGTTTTTT. It codes for CASSPTFLTGGNTGELFF.

This clone was counted a few times. The chain employs TRBV29-1 and TRBJ1-2; tentative D call: TRBD1 (5 bases). The CDR3 spans 12 residues. Germline CDR1 is SQVTM and CDR2 is ANQGSEA. The germline V and J ends were trimmed by 7 bases and 0 bases, with 9 bases remaining between them. CDR3 region: CSATGANYGYTF. The CDR3 nucleotides read TGCAGCGCCACAGGCGCTAACTATGGCTACACCTTC.